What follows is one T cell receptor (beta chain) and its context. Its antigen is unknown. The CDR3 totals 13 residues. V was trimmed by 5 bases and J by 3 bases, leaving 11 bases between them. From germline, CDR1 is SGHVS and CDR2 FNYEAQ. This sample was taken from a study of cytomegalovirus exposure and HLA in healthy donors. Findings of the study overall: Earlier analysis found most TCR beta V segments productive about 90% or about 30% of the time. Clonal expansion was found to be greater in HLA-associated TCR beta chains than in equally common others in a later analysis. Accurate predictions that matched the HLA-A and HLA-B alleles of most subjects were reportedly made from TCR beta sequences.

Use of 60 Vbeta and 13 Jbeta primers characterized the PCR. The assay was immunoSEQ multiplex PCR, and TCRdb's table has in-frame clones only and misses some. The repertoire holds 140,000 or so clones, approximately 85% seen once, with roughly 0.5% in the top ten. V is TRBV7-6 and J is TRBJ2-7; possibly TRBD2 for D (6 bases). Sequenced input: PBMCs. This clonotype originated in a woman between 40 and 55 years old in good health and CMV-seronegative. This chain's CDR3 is CASSGGSGYEQYF. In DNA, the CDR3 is TGTGCCAGCAGCGGAGGTAGCGGCTACGAGCAGTACTTC. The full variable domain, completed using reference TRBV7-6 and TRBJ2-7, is GAGVSQSPRYKVTKRGQDVALRCDPISGHVSLYWYRQALGQGPEFLTYFNYEAQQDKSGLPNDRFSAERPEGSISTLTIQRTEQRDSAMYRCASSGGSGYEQYFGPGTRLTVT.